Below are 18 T cell receptor beta chains sequenced from a single sample in a study of blood T cell repertoires in COVID-19. Here immunoSEQ multiplex PCR was the method, and the copy in TCRdb shows in-frame clones only, minus some. The table shows over 30,000 clones, with roughly 88% occurring only once. The sample comprised peripheral blood. The receptors come from a woman between 65 and 79 years old with active COVID-19.

The rearrangement links TRBV5-1 to TRBJ2-5; possible D gene TRBD2, 6 bases. V was clipped by 1 base and J by 4 bases, with 14 bases between them. Per germline, CDR1 SGHRS and CDR2 YFSETQ. CDR3 length: 15 amino acids. This chain's CDR3 is CASSLTPGVGETQYF. In DNA, the CDR3 is TGCGCCAGCAGCTTGACCCCGGGAGTTGGAGAGACCCAGTACTTC.

The V and J genes are TRBV3-1 (or the pseudogene TRBV3-2) and TRBJ2-4; TRBD1 agrees at 9 bases. The CDR3 runs to 14 residues. Germline trimming cut 4 bases from V and 6 bases from J; bases unmatched to any gene: 4. Looked up from germline, CDR1 is LGHDT and CDR2 is YNNKEL (reference sequence). This CDR3 is CASSLLDRGNIQYF. DNA of the CDR3: TGTGCCAGCAGCCTTTTGGACAGGGGAAACATTCAGTACTTC.

This rearrangement joins TRBV15 to TRBJ2-3; 8 nucleotides match TRBD2. This CDR3 is 14 amino acids long. The ends lost 5 bases at V and 2 bases at J; junction bases unmatched: 3. CDR1 is LNHNV and CDR2 is YYDKDF in the germline V gene (reference sequence). The CDR3 protein is CATSPAGVTDTQYF. Written as DNA, the CDR3 is TGTGCCACCAGCCCAGCGGGAGTCACAGATACGCAGTATTTT. Drawing the rest from reference TRBV15 and TRBJ2-3, the complete variable domain is DAMVIQNPRYQVTQFGKPVTLSCSQTLNHNVMYWYQQKSSQAPKLLFHYYDKDFNNEADTPDNFQSRRPNTSFCFLDIRSPGLGDTAMYLCATSPAGVTDTQYFGPGTRLTVL.

The chain carries TRBV15 and TRBJ2-7; D unresolved. The CDR3 sequence is 14 residues long. CDR1 and CDR2 (germline): LNHNV, YYDKDF (reference sequence). The V gene lost 1 base and the J gene lost 5 bases, with 12 bases spanning the gap. Here the CDR3 DNA reads TGTGCCACCAGCAGAGGGTCGCCGGAGCACGAGCAGTACTTC. Residues: CATSRGSPEHEQYF.

The chain employs TRBV5-1 and TRBJ2-1, with D maybe TRBD2 (6 bases). Trimming removed 1 base at V and 1 base at J, with 18 bases between. Germline values: CDR1 SGHRS, CDR2 YFSETQ. This CDR3 contains 18 residues. CDR3 nucleotides: TGCGCCAGCAGCTTGTTACCCGGAGGGACCCTTTCCTACAATGAGCAGTTCTTC. It translates to CASSLLPGGTLSYNEQFF.

V and J are TRBV5-4 and TRBJ2-2, with TRBD2 matching over 10 bases. Germline V gene data show CDR1 as SGHNT and CDR2 as YYREEE (reference sequence). CDR3 length: 19 amino acids. V was pared by 1 base and J by 5 bases, with 14 bases of the junction left unmatched. The DNA for the CDR3 is TGTGCCAGCAGCTTGATCCCCCCAGCGGGGGGGTGGGGTACCGGGGAGCTGTTTTTT. It encodes CASSLIPPAGGWGTGELFF. Supplemented by reference TRBV5-4 and TRBJ2-2, the full variable domain reads ETGVTQSPTHLIKTRGQQVTLRCSSQSGHNTVSWYQQALGQGPQFIFQYYREEENGRGNFPPRFSGLQFPNYSSELNVNALELDDSALYLCASSLIPPAGGWGTGELFFGEGSRLTVL.

This clone was observed a few times. This chain uses TRBV7-9 with TRBJ1-5; D is undetermined. Germline V gives CDR1 SEHNR, CDR2 FQNEAQ (reference sequence). This CDR3 region has 12 residues. V was trimmed by 3 bases and J by 5 bases, leaving 5 bases between them. CDR3 DNA: TGTGCCAGCAGCTTGGAGGATCAGCCCCAGCATTTT. Translated, it gives CASSLEDQPQHF.

The chain recombines TRBV28 with TRBJ2-1; 8 bases fit TRBD1. In germline, CDR1 is MDHEN, CDR2 SYDVKM. Germline trimming cut 4 bases from V and 4 bases from J; bases unmatched to any gene: 12. The CDR3 runs 17 residues. CDR3 coding DNA: TGTGCCAGCAGTTCCTCCTCAGGGGGCCATATGTACAATGAGCAGTTCTTC. Translation gives CASSSSSGGHMYNEQFF.

CDR3 nucleotide sequence: TGCGCCAGCAGTGATACGGGGAACACTGAAGCTTTCTTT. Protein product: CASSDTGNTEAFF. This chain uses TRBV10-2 with TRBJ1-1; D call uncertain. The V gene lost 3 bases and the J gene lost 1 base, with 6 bases spanning the gap. Per germline, CDR1 WSHSY and CDR2 SAAADI. The CDR3 contains 13 residues.

This chain links TRBV28 with TRBJ2-7, with D possibly being TRBD1 (5 bases). V gave up 8 bases and J gave up 3 bases, with 14 bases separating them. This CDR3 region has 13 residues. CDR1 and CDR2 from the germline V gene are MDHEN and SYDVKM. Here the CDR3 reads CASGRQYLYEQYF. The CDR3 DNA sequence: TGTGCCAGCGGAAGACAGTACCTCTACGAGCAGTACTTC.

The chain carries TRBV7-2 and TRBJ1-1; D possibly corresponds to TRBD1 (6 bases). The CDR3 consists of 14 residues. Per germline, CDR1 SGHTA and CDR2 FQGNSA. V dropped 5 bases and J dropped 1 base, with 11 bases sitting between them. The CDR3, as DNA: TGTGCCAGCAGCCCCAGGGGCCAGAACACTGAAGCTTTCTTT. Its protein product is CASSPRGQNTEAFF.

This chain links TRBV7-2 with TRBJ2-4, with TRBD2 identical over 9 bases. Germline V gene data show CDR1 as SGHTA and CDR2 as FQGNSA. This CDR3 is built from 14 residues. Trimming removed 5 bases from V and 6 bases from J; junction bases left unmatched: 5. The CDR3 here is CASSPTSGVNIQYF. CDR3 bases: TGTGCCAGCAGCCCGACTAGCGGAGTAAACATTCAGTACTTC. The whole variable domain, remainder taken from reference TRBV7-2 and TRBJ2-4, is GAGVSQSPSNKVTEKGKDVELRCDPISGHTALYWYRQSLGQGLEFLIYFQGNSAPDKSGLPSDRFSAERTGGSVSTLTIQRTQQEDSAVYLCASSPTSGVNIQYFGAGTRLSVL.

This clone was observed a few times. CDR3 DNA sequence: TGTGCCAGCAGCCAAGGCCGAGACACCGGGGAGCTGTTTTTT. This codes for CASSQGRDTGELFF. The chain recombines TRBV3-1 (or the pseudogene TRBV3-2) with TRBJ2-2; no clear D. The V end lost 1 base, the J end lost 3 bases, and 6 bases lay between the germline ends. Germline CDR1 LGHDT, CDR2 YNNKEL (reference sequence). There are 14 residues in the CDR3.

V usage is TRBV2 and J usage is TRBJ1-1, with D possibly being TRBD1 (6 bases). Germline-derived CDR1 and CDR2 are SNHLY and FYNNEI. The CDR3 loop spans 16 amino acids. With 4 bases removed from V and 4 bases from J, the gap between germline ends came to 19 bases. Here the CDR3 DNA reads TGTGCCAGCAGTGCCAAACAGGACAGAGTGTTCACTGAAGCTTTCTTT. This encodes CASSAKQDRVFTEAFF.

This chain uses TRBV5-1 with TRBJ1-1, with TRBD1 matching 7 bases. V lost 3 bases to trimming and J lost 1 base; unmatched junction nucleotides: 3. The CDR3 spans 14 residues. Germline lookup yields CDR1 SGHRS and CDR2 YFSETQ. The CDR3 here is CASSSGQRNTEAFF. CDR3 DNA sequence: TGCGCCAGCAGCTCGGGACAGAGGAACACTGAAGCTTTCTTT.

The chain carries TRBV11-3 and TRBJ2-2, with D perhaps TRBD2 (5 bases). CDR3 length equals 15 residues. V was clipped by 3 bases and J by 9 bases, with 17 bases between them. CDR1 and CDR2 from the germline V gene are SGHNT and YENEEA. This chain's CDR3 is CASSFHEGLGRELFF. DNA of the CDR3: TGTGCCAGCAGCTTCCACGAGGGCCTCGGCAGGGAGCTGTTTTTT.

This clone was observed a single time. This sequence joins TRBV28 and TRBJ1-2; 10 bases map to TRBD1. Germline CDR1 and CDR2: MDHEN and SYDVKM. The J segment lost 4 bases and the V segment lost 2 bases, leaving 1 base of the junction unmatched. CDR3 length: 14 amino acids. The DNA for the CDR3 is TGTGCCAGCAGTTTAGGGACAGGGGTCTATGGCTACACCTTC. This gives the protein CASSLGTGVYGYTF.

The rearrangement links TRBV7-9 to TRBJ1-4; TRBD1 agrees at 8 bases. The ends lost 1 base at V and 6 bases at J; junction bases unmatched: 4. CDR3 length: 15 residues. CDR1 and CDR2 (germline): SEHNR, FQNEAQ (reference sequence). Here the CDR3 DNA reads TGTGCCAGCAGCTTAGATGCAGGGGGCTATGAAAAACTGTTTTTT. Translation gives CASSLDAGGYEKLFF.